A single sample is the source of the 13 T cell receptor beta chains below, sequenced in a study of blood T cell repertoires in COVID-19 (dated by TCRdb to 2020 to 2021). The library was prepared using the immunoSEQ multiplex PCR assay. The table was pulled from immuneACCESS by TCRdb, which kept in-frame rearrangements only. Such tables lose some clones; where checked, under half of the loss comes from unresolved V genes, and the rest has no known cause. The sample data list just over 650,000 clones, and just under 90% of these were observed just once. Jointly, the top ten make up over 0.2% of the sample. What was sequenced was peripheral blood. The receptors shown here come from a woman aged 18-29 years with acute or convalescent COVID-19.

The rearrangement joins TRBV2 to TRBJ1-6; 9 nucleotides align to TRBD1. Germline CDR1 and CDR2: SNHLY and FYNNEI. This CDR3 contains 15 residues. J was trimmed by 6 bases and V by 4 bases; bases with no gene match: 4. The CDR3: CASSVQGAVNSPLHF. The CDR3 bases are TGTGCCAGCAGTGTACAGGGGGCTGTTAATTCACCCCTCCACTTT.

This clone was observed once. This rearrangement joins TRBV24-1 to TRBJ1-2; D is ambiguous. V lost 8 bases, J lost 4 bases, and 10 bases lay in between. Germline-derived CDR1 and CDR2 are KGHDR and SFDVKD. The CDR3 extends over 12 amino acids. CDR3 bases: TGTGCCACCAAAAACAGCCTCTATGGCTACACCTTC. Its protein product is CATKNSLYGYTF.

As concerns this clone: Relative to the germline gene, one junction end is altered; a read error may explain this. This chain joins TRBV7-9 and TRBJ1-6; possible D gene TRBD1, 5 bases. Germline V gives CDR1 SEHNR, CDR2 FQNEAQ (reference sequence). The CDR3 contains 16 residues. The CDR3 DNA reads TGTGCCAGCAGGTTAGGGACCGGCGGGGTAGGCTCACCCCTCCACTTT. Its protein is CASRLGTGGVGSPLHF.

CDR3: CASSQGTSGGAFADTQYF. In DNA form, the CDR3 reads TGCGCCAGCAGCCAAGGGACTAGCGGGGGGGCTTTTGCAGATACGCAGTATTTT. The J gene is TRBJ2-3, the V gene TRBV4-1, with 15 positions matching TRBD2. Trimming took 1 base from V and 4 from J; bases not matched to a gene: 6. CDR1 is MGHRA and CDR2 is YSYEKL in the germline V gene. The CDR3 runs to 18 residues.

The chain combines TRBV9 with TRBJ1-2; D gene unclear. The V gene's germline CDR1 is SGDLS and CDR2 YYNGEE. This CDR3 region has 13 residues. Between the trimmed V and J ends, which lost 0 bases and 8 bases, there was a span of 11 bases. The CDR3 loop reads CASSVGQLGGYTF. The CDR3 region has the DNA TGTGCCAGCAGCGTAGGGCAGTTGGGCGGCTACACCTTC.

This sequence joins TRBV19 and TRBJ1-4; 7 bases fit TRBD1. CDR1 and CDR2 from the germline V gene are LNHDA and SQIVND (reference sequence). Trimming took 6 bases from V and 6 from J; bases not matched to a gene: 10. The CDR3 runs 15 residues. The CDR3 sequence is CASSSTGVFYEKLFF. Written as DNA, the CDR3 is TGTGCCAGTAGCAGCACAGGGGTTTTTTATGAAAAACTGTTTTTT.

The V and J genes are TRBV19 and TRBJ1-1, with D possibly being TRBD1 (6 bases). Trimming removed 6 bases from V and 1 base from J, with 9 bases in between. The germline gives CDR1 LNHDA, CDR2 SQIVND (reference sequence). The CDR3 runs to 13 residues. The CDR3 spells CASRNRANTEAFF. CDR3 sequence (DNA): TGTGCCAGTAGGAACAGGGCGAACACTGAAGCTTTCTTT.

V usage is TRBV4-1 and J usage is TRBJ1-4; the match to TRBD1 covers 9 bases. The CDR3 is made up of 16 amino acids. Looked up from germline, CDR1 is MGHRA and CDR2 is YSYEKL. The V gene end was trimmed by 3 bases and the J gene end by 5 bases; junction bases not matched to a gene: 7. The CDR3 nucleotides are TGCGCCAGCAGCCATCCTGGAGGGACAGGGAATGAAAAACTGTTTTTT. Protein: CASSHPGGTGNEKLFF.

Details on this clone: This sample includes further DNA sequences coding for the same CDR3. The V and J genes are TRBV6-5 and TRBJ1-1, with unresolved D. CDR3 length: 14 residues. Germline loops: CDR1 MNHEY, CDR2 SVGAGI. Trimming shortened V by 0 bases and J by 5 bases, and 10 bases separated the two germline ends. CDR3 bases: TGTGCCAGCAGTTACTCAGGCCGAGGGACTGAAGCTTTCTTT. It is translated as CASSYSGRGTEAFF.

CDR3 sequence (DNA): TGTGCCAGCAGTTACGGCCAGGGAAACTACGAGCAGTACTTC. Protein: CASSYGQGNYEQYF. The chain couples TRBV6-2 or TRBV6-3 to TRBJ2-7, with a tentative D call TRBD1 (5 bases). With 2 bases removed from V and 3 bases from J, the gap between germline ends came to 11 bases. This CDR3 contains 14 residues. Germline lookup yields CDR1 MNHEY and CDR2 SVGEGT.

V gene TRBV4-3 combines with J gene TRBJ1-2; maybe TRBD1 (5 bases). V lost 1 base to trimming and J lost 7 bases, with 13 bases between them. The CDR3 has 14 residues. Germline CDR1 LGHNA, CDR2 YSLEER. Here the CDR3 reads CASSQVRGASGYTF. The CDR3 coding sequence is TGCGCCAGCAGCCAAGTAAGGGGTGCGAGTGGCTACACCTTC.

With regard to this clone: Additional DNA sequences in this sample encode the identical CDR3. This sequence joins TRBV2 and TRBJ1-2, with TRBD1 matching over 8 bases. The germline V gene encodes CDR1 SNHLY and CDR2 FYNNEI. V dropped 6 bases and J dropped 3; count of bases not matched to a gene: 3. This CDR3 has 13 amino acids. CDR3 sequence reads: CASSPDRDYGYTF. The CDR3 coding sequence is TGTGCCAGCAGCCCGGACAGGGACTATGGCTACACCTTC.

This rearrangement joins TRBV5-1 to TRBJ1-1, with TRBD1 matching over 7 bases. The J segment lost 6 bases and the V segment lost 2 bases, leaving 7 bases of the junction unmatched. The germline CDR1 and CDR2 sequences are SGHRS and YFSETQ. This CDR3 contains 14 residues. Written as DNA, the CDR3 is TGCGCCAGCAGCTTACAGAAGACAGGGCCTGAAGCTTTCTTT. Translated: CASSLQKTGPEAFF.